This T cell receptor (beta chain) was recovered during a study of tumor-infiltrating lymphocytes in primary liver carcinoma (dated by TCRdb to the late 2010s). General notes on the study: Hepatocellular carcinoma (four) or combined HCC and intrahepatic cholangiocarcinoma (one) was present in the five patients, who were three men and two women aged 30 to 69 years. The five patients had tumors of stage T1-T3 N0M0, with maximum diameters ranging from roughly 4.2 to 10 cm. Roughly 3.65 to 7.5 million productive TCRbeta reads were obtained per sample, and no significant difference in read depth was found between tissue types. For each liver tumor, the study sampled five regions along with adjacent normal tissue and blood, and applied TCRbeta repertoire sequencing, expression microarrays and whole-exome sequencing. A total of 35 specimens from 5 patients went through TCRbeta repertoire sequencing, namely 25 tumor regions, 5 adjacent noncancerous liver tissues and 5 peripheral blood samples. The roughly 25 tumor region samples were profiled with Agilent mRNA microarrays so that TCRbeta repertoire diversity could be related to the local molecular phenotype. High reproducibility was observed for the technical replicate repertoires, with mean shared-clone rates approximately 0.92 and correlation coefficients above 0.98. Results the study describes overall, beyond this receptor: Only about 7.5-25% of top clones were found in all five regions of a tumor, suggesting spatial heterogeneity of tumor-infiltrating T cells. Only a few patients were included in the study, and the authors note that the findings should be validated in a larger study. Because only the TCR beta chain was sequenced and unpaired alpha chains were not captured, true repertoire diversity is likely underestimated. Because the samples were bulk and unsorted, CD4+ and CD8+ T cell repertoires could not be compared. Repertoire overlap was found to be higher between tumor regions (mean around 35%) than between tumor-adjacent (approximately 17%) or tumor-blood (14%) pairs, consistent with antigen-driven expansion. The top 250 clones made up a significantly larger repertoire fraction in tumors than in blood (p = 0.039).

There are 16 amino acids in the CDR3, from cysteine to phenylalanine inclusive. Here the CDR3 DNA is all that survives: 48 bases in frame from base 1. Looking up the germline V gene yields CDR1 ENHRY and CDR2 SYGVKD. Total RNA and DNA were co-extracted from 20-30 mg of bulk tissue with the AllPrep DNA/RNA mini kit, without cell sorting. Between late 2015 and early 2016, several patients in China with histopathologically diagnosed primary liver carcinoma had their tumors surgically resected. At the time of sampling, the patients were treatment-naive and had chronic HBV infection. Each tumor was sampled at five spatially separated regions: the tumor centre plus the superior, inferior, left-lateral and right-lateral poles. Histological examination found more than 80% viable tumor cells in every tumor sample. Fresh tumor and adjacent tissue pieces were bisected, with one half stored in RNAlater at -80 degrees C and the other half sent for histology.

Comments on this clonotype: Its target antigen remains unknown. Germline and junction disagree at one end, which may indicate a read error.

TCRbeta-specific cDNA was reverse-transcribed from roughly 500 ng total RNA using a constant-region primer and ProtoScript II reverse transcriptase. TCRbeta libraries were built with three nested multiplex PCR rounds, a slightly modified ARM-PCR procedure. Each of the first two PCR rounds ran for roughly 9 cycles using multiplex TRBV1-TRBV30 forward primers together with a Cbeta reverse primer. Sample barcodes and Illumina adapters were attached in a final 25-cycle PCR using Deep VentR polymerase. Before sequencing, amplicons of 200-500 bp were gel-purified using a QIAquick gel extraction kit. TCRbeta amplicons were sequenced on an Illumina HiSeq 2500 with 250-bp paired-end reads. Concerning the study's data processing: To recover full CDR3 sequences, reads were quality-trimmed using Trimmomatic v0.33 and paired reads were then merged using FLASH v1.2.11. V, D and J germline segments were assigned to the rearranged TCRbeta sequences using MiGEC v1.2.1b. Clonotype statistics and Shannon-Wiener diversity indices were computed with VDJtools v1.0.0. Except for diversity analysis, only the 250 most abundant clonotypes of each sample were used in subsequent analyses to reduce sampling bias. TCRdb reworked the public reads: Q25 trimming with fastp, MiXCR clone assembly, productive beta chains retained. Every CDR3 protein is listed once, alongside the most common genes and DNA of its rows. The V and J calls, along with clone size, are taken from TCRdb and not from the paper's own processing. This sample comprises 40,000 to 45,000 distinct CDR3 sequences, approximately 73% of them detected only once. Of the sample, approximately 19% falls within the top ten clones.

The chain uses TRBV10-3 and TRBJ2-1, with 8 central nucleotides matching TRBD2. The source of this sequence is a man between 35 and 55 years old with primary liver carcinoma and hepatitis B virus infection. Sequencing input: liver tumor tissue from sampling region 2. What this sample's cell subset or site label stands for: tumor region T2, inferior pole. The DNA is TGTGTCATCAGTGTAGATAGCGGGAACCCACTCAATGAGCAGTTCTTC. Translated, this gives CVISVDSGNPLNEQFF.